The rows below give T cell receptor beta chains drawn from one sample of a study of blood T cell repertoires in COVID-19. The repertoire was sequenced with immunoSEQ multiplex PCR; TCRdb's copy has only in-frame clones and lacks some. The data contain 330,000 or so clones, roughly nine tenths of them singletons. The sequenced sample was peripheral blood. The receptors shown here come from a woman aged 55 to 70 with COVID-19, enrolled during active disease. Both conserved end residues are part of each CDR3. D genes are given only for firm matches. Clone size is stated in some rows and not others, as once, few, many or a class when expanded.

V gene	J gene	clone size	D gene	CDR3 DNA	CDR3 protein
TRBV6-5	TRBJ1-1	once	NA	TGTGCCAGCAGTCGACAGCGGAACACTGAAGCTTTCTTT	CASSRQRNTEAFF
TRBV20-1	TRBJ1-6	NA	NA	TGCAGTGCTAGTATCGGGTCAGGCAGGGTCTCACCCCTCCACTTT	CSASIGSGRVSPLHF
TRBV27	TRBJ2-7	NA	TRBD2	TGTGCCAGCAGCCTCCCCCCGACTAGCGGGGGCTCCTACGAGCAGTACTTC	CASSLPPTSGGSYEQYF
TRBV19	TRBJ1-1	NA	NA	TGTGCCAGTATGGGCCTGCGGCAGGGGAGAGTGAAAACTGAAGCTTTCTTT	CASMGLRQGRVKTEAFF
TRBV12-3/TRBV12-4	TRBJ1-1	NA	NA	TGTGCCAGCAGTTTTGGTAGGGGTGAAGCTTTCTTT	CASSFGRGEAFF
TRBV4-1	TRBJ1-1	NA	NA	TGCGCCAGCAGCCAATTCCCCGGGTGGAGCACTGAAGCTTTCTTT	CASSQFPGWSTEAFF
TRBV7-3	TRBJ2-5	once	TRBD2	TGTGCCAGCAGCCCCTTTTTAAGGACTAGCGCCGAGACCCAGTACTTC	CASSPFLRTSAETQYF
TRBV3-1/TRBV3-2	TRBJ2-1	NA	TRBD2	TGTGCCAGCAGCCGGAGCGGGGTCAATGAGCAGTTCTTC	CASSRSGVNEQFF
TRBV2	TRBJ1-4	NA	NA	TGTGCCAGCAGTGATTCGTTCGCTGAGATTAATGAAAAACTGTTTTTT	CASSDSFAEINEKLFF
TRBV2	TRBJ2-1	once	NA	TGTGCCAGCAGTGAATTAGGGCGGGGAACCTACAATGAGCAGTTCTTC	CASSELGRGTYNEQFF
TRBV18	TRBJ1-1	NA	NA	TGTGCCAGCTCACCCCAGGGGAACACTGAAGCTTTCTTT	CASSPQGNTEAFF
TRBV5-1	TRBJ1-4	NA	NA	TGCGCCAGCAGCCGTACAGGGTTAACTAATGAAAAACTGTTTTTT	CASSRTGLTNEKLFF
TRBV5-1	TRBJ1-1	NA	NA	TGCGCCAGCAGCTTGGCCGGTCAGAACACTGAAGCTTTCTTT	CASSLAGQNTEAFF
TRBV5-1	TRBJ2-5	NA	NA	TGCGCCAGCAGCTTGGCTGGACAGCAAGAGACCCAGTACTTC	CASSLAGQQETQYF
TRBV29-1	TRBJ1-1	NA	NA	TGCAGCGTTTTGGCGGATATGAACACTGAAGCTTTCTTT	CSVLADMNTEAFF
TRBV5-1	TRBJ2-7	NA	NA	TGCGCCAGCAGCTTGGCCGGAGACGAGCAGTACTTC	CASSLAGDEQYF
TRBV7-6	TRBJ2-3	NA	NA	TGTGCCAGCAGCCGCGACAGAGCGCCCCCCGGACCGCAGTATTTT	CASSRDRAPPGPQYF
TRBV29-1	TRBJ2-3	NA	NA	TGCAGCGTTGACTCCGGACTGAGCACAGATACGCAGTATTTT	CSVDSGLSTDTQYF
TRBV5-1	TRBJ2-1	NA	NA	TGCGCCAGCAGCCTGGACAGTCTGGCCTACAATGAGCAGTTCTTC	CASSLDSLAYNEQFF
TRBV6-6	TRBJ2-6	NA	TRBD1	TGTGCCAGCAGTACAGGGACAGGGAAGGCCAACGTCCTGACTTTC	CASSTGTGKANVLTF
TRBV11-1	TRBJ2-5	NA	TRBD1	TGTGCCAGCAGCTTAGGGACAGGGGGCAGGGAGACCCAGTACTTC	CASSLGTGGRETQYF
TRBV28	TRBJ1-1	NA	NA	TGTGCCAGCAGTTCCCCACCAGGGGCCATGAACACTGAAGCTTTCTTT	CASSSPPGAMNTEAFF
TRBV11-2	TRBJ1-1	once	NA	TGTGCCAGCAGCTTAGTTAGGACACCGAACACTGAAGCTTTCTTT	CASSLVRTPNTEAFF
TRBV18	TRBJ1-1	NA	TRBD1	TGTGCCAGCTCACCCATGACAGGGCAGAACACTGAAGCTTTCTTT	CASSPMTGQNTEAFF
TRBV27	TRBJ2-7	NA	TRBD2	TGTGCCAGCAGTTCCCTAGCGGGGGGCCAGAACGAGCAGTACTTC	CASSSLAGGQNEQYF
TRBV2	TRBJ1-5	NA	NA	TGTGCCAGCATGGGAGGGCAGGGGAGGAATCAGCCCCAGCATTTT	CASMGGQGRNQPQHF
TRBV6-1	TRBJ1-2	once	TRBD1	TGTGCCAGCAGTGAACCGGGACAGGGGAACTATGGCTACACCTTC	CASSEPGQGNYGYTF
TRBV11-1	TRBJ2-1	NA	TRBD1	TGTGCCAGCAGCTACTACAGGGGGAATGAGCAGTTCTTC	CASSYYRGNEQFF
TRBV7-9	TRBJ1-1	NA	TRBD1	TGTGCCAGCAGCTTAACTGCGCAGGGGGGCACTGAAGCTTTCTTT	CASSLTAQGGTEAFF
TRBV5-4	TRBJ2-1	once	TRBD1	TGTGCCAGCAGCCAGAGGGGGCCCACCTACAATGAGCAGTTCTTC	CASSQRGPTYNEQFF
TRBV18	TRBJ2-1	NA	TRBD1	TGTGCCAGCTCATTGGACAGGGGCTACAATGAGCAGTTCTTC	CASSLDRGYNEQFF
TRBV4-1	TRBJ2-5	NA	TRBD2	TGCGCCAGCAGCCAAGCGTGGCCAACTAGCGGGGCACAAGAGACCCAGTACTTC	CASSQAWPTSGAQETQYF
TRBV7-7	TRBJ2-5	NA	TRBD2	TGTGCCAGCAGCTCTCTGACCGGGACTAGTTACCAAGAGACCCAGTACTTC	CASSSLTGTSYQETQYF
TRBV7-6	TRBJ1-3	NA	TRBD1	TGTGCCAGCAGCAGGGGACAGGGTTCTGGAAACACCATATATTTT	CASSRGQGSGNTIYF
TRBV27	TRBJ1-2	few	TRBD1	TGTGCCAGCAGTTTGGGACAGAGTAACTATGGCTACACCTTC	CASSLGQSNYGYTF
TRBV28	TRBJ2-7	NA	TRBD1	TGTGGTATAAGACAGGGCTACGAGCAGTACTTC	CGIRQGYEQYF
TRBV15	TRBJ2-1	NA	TRBD2	TGTGCCACCAGCAGAGATCGCGTAGCGGGGGCCTACAATGAGCAGTTCTTC	CATSRDRVAGAYNEQFF
TRBV2	TRBJ2-5	NA	NA	TGTGCCAGCAGTGTTCGGGGGGAGACCCAGTACTTC	CASSVRGETQYF
TRBV6-5	TRBJ1-3	NA	NA	TGTGCCAGCAGATTAGACAGCCACTCTGGAAACACCATATATTTT	CASRLDSHSGNTIYF
TRBV5-1	TRBJ2-3	NA	NA	TGCGCCAGCAGCTATGGCTGGGGGCAGGATACGCAGTATTTT	CASSYGWGQDTQYF
TRBV9	TRBJ1-1	once	NA	TGTGCCAGCAGCGTAGTAGGGGGTGGGAACACTGAAGCTTTCTTT	CASSVVGGGNTEAFF
TRBV5-1	TRBJ1-2	once	NA	TGCGCCAGCAGCTTGTATCCTCCTAACTATGGCTACACCTTC	CASSLYPPNYGYTF
TRBV6-5	TRBJ1-1	NA	NA	TGTGCCAGCAGTTACTCCCCCGCGGGTAACGCTTTCTTT	CASSYSPAGNAFF
TRBV6-5	TRBJ2-7	NA	TRBD1	TGTGCCATCGGACAGGGGGCGAGCTACGAGCAGTACTTC	CAIGQGASYEQYF
TRBV6-5	TRBJ2-2	NA	TRBD1	TGTGCCAGCAGTCCGGGACAGGGTCGAACCGGGGAGCTGTTTTTT	CASSPGQGRTGELFF
TRBV18	TRBJ2-5	NA	TRBD1	TGTGCCAGCTCACCACAGACAGGGGGTGGAGAGACCCAGTACTTC	CASSPQTGGGETQYF